What follows are 17 T cell receptor beta chains derived from one specimen sequenced in a study of graft-versus-host responses after intestinal transplantation. No antigen is known for these receptors. Data came from immunoSEQ multiplex PCR; TCRdb stores just in-frame clones and leaves some out. This table holds 65,000 to 90,000 clones, more than 80% found once. The sequencing used unstimulated CD8+ T cells sorted from spleen or lymph node cells, collected before intestinal transplant. Source of these receptors: a human donor who received an intestinal transplant.

In its sample, this clone was seen once. The chain has TRBV29-1 and TRBJ2-3, with TRBD1 matching 8 bases. CDR1 and CDR2 (germline): SQVTM, ANQGSEA. Trimming at V came to 3 bases and at J to 4 bases, leaving 6 bases not matched to a gene. This CDR3 has 14 residues. Written as DNA, the CDR3 is TGCAGCGTTGAGGACAGGGAGGAGGCAGATACGCAGTATTTT. The encoded protein is CSVEDREEADTQYF.

The rearrangement links TRBV27 to TRBJ2-1, with TRBD2 identical over 10 bases. V was clipped by 5 bases and J by 6 bases; unmatched bases: 10. The CDR3 sequence is 16 residues long. From germline, CDR1 is MNHEY and CDR2 SMNVEV (reference sequence). CDR3 coding DNA: TGTGCCAGCAGTACGCAGCGGGAGGGTTGGTTCAATGAGCAGTTCTTC. Translation: CASSTQREGWFNEQFF.

V and J are TRBV27 and TRBJ2-7, with 9 bases aligning to TRBD1. This CDR3 is 14 amino acids long. Trimming took 4 bases from V and 5 from J; bases not matched to a gene: 6. Germline lookup yields CDR1 MNHEY and CDR2 SMNVEV (reference sequence). This CDR3 reads CASSSNRDRDEQYF. CDR3 bases: TGTGCCAGCAGTTCGAACCGGGACAGGGACGAGCAGTACTTC.

The chain uses TRBV29-1 and TRBJ2-5, with D possibly being TRBD2 (6 bases). CDR1 is SQVTM and CDR2 is ANQGSEA in the germline V gene. This CDR3 spans 20 amino acids. V lost 1 base and J 0 bases, leaving 27 bases between the germline ends. CDR3 protein: CSVEGTRRAGPTRYQETQYF. The DNA of the CDR3 is TGCAGCGTTGAAGGTACGAGGAGGGCAGGGCCCACGAGGTACCAAGAGACCCAGTACTTC.

The gene calls are TRBV27 and TRBJ2-2; tentative D call: TRBD2 (6 bases). Germline V lookup: CDR1 MNHEY, CDR2 SMNVEV (reference sequence). With 5 bases removed from V and 3 bases from J, the gap between germline ends came to 16 bases. The CDR3 loop spans 16 amino acids. The chain's CDR3 is CASSPTTGVYTGELFF. The CDR3 DNA reads TGTGCCAGCAGTCCCACGACGGGGGTCTACACCGGGGAGCTGTTTTTT.

V usage is TRBV10-1 and J usage is TRBJ2-7, with 7 bases fitting TRBD2. The CDR3 has 14 residues. CDR1 is WNHNN, CDR2 SYGVQD, per germline (reference sequence). The J segment lost 1 base and the V segment lost 5 bases, leaving 5 bases of the junction unmatched. Here the CDR3 DNA reads TGCGCCAGCAGTCCGGGACTACCGTCCTACGAGCAGTACTTC. It yields the protein CASSPGLPSYEQYF.

This clone was recorded once. The chain combines TRBV6-6 with TRBJ1-5; 12 nucleotides align to TRBD1. The V segment lost 6 bases and the J segment 4 bases; nucleotides outside the gene matches: 7. CDR1 and CDR2 (germline): MNHNY, SVGAGI (reference sequence). The CDR3 totals 16 residues. CDR3 in DNA: TGTGCCAGCAGGGAACGGGACAGGGGGCGGAATCAGCCCCAGCATTTT. Translating gives CASRERDRGRNQPQHF.

This chain links TRBV6-6 with TRBJ2-7; no clear D gene. The CDR3 runs to 12 residues. Germline assignment: CDR1 MNHNY and CDR2 SVGAGI (reference sequence). Trimming removed 0 bases from V and 9 bases from J, with 9 bases in between. The CDR3 protein is CASSYSILRQYF. CDR3 DNA: TGTGCCAGCAGTTACTCGATCCTACGGCAGTACTTC.

V and J are TRBV27 and TRBJ1-3; unclear D gene. The CDR3 has 15 amino acids. Trimming took off 5 bases at V and 0 bases at J, with 11 bases between the two ends. The germline V gene encodes CDR1 MNHEY and CDR2 SMNVEV (reference sequence). CDR3 sequence reads: CASSATKDSGNTIYF. The DNA for the CDR3 is TGTGCCAGCAGTGCCACAAAAGACTCTGGAAACACCATATATTTT.

This rearrangement joins TRBV6-5 to TRBJ2-7; TRBD2 aligns across 13 bases. J was trimmed by 2 bases and V by 6 bases; bases with no gene match: 4. This CDR3 is built from 15 residues. CDR1 MNHEY and CDR2 SVGAGI come from the germline V gene. The CDR3 bases are TGTGCCAGCAGAGAGGGACTAGCGGGGACCTACGAGCAGTACTTC. It codes for CASREGLAGTYEQYF.

This sequence joins TRBV18 and TRBJ2-3, with 14 bases lining up with TRBD2. CDR3 length equals 18 residues. Trimming took 6 bases from V and 1 from J; bases not matched to a gene: 9. Germline-derived CDR1 and CDR2 are KGHSH and LQKENI. CDR3 sequence: CASSQTSGGAKGTDTQYF. The CDR3 DNA sequence: TGTGCCAGCTCTCAGACTAGCGGGGGGGCAAAAGGCACAGATACGCAGTATTTT.

J is TRBJ2-1 and V is TRBV10-2, with 10 bases identical to TRBD2. V lost 8 bases, J lost 6 bases, and 7 bases stayed unmatched. From germline, CDR1 is WSHSY and CDR2 SAAADI. The CDR3 extends over 14 amino acids. The CDR3 region has the DNA TGCGCCAGCGGCACTAGCGGGGACGGCAATGAGCAGTTCTTC. This sequence encodes CASGTSGDGNEQFF.

The CDR3 DNA follows: TGTGCCAGCAGTCCCTCCCTCAGCGGGAGACCCCTCAATGAGCAGTTCTTC. Encoded protein: CASSPSLSGRPLNEQFF. The chain carries TRBV28 and TRBJ2-1; the match to TRBD2 covers 8 bases. This CDR3 contains 17 residues. Germline V lookup: CDR1 MDHEN, CDR2 SYDVKM. V lost 5 bases, J lost 6 bases, and 15 bases stayed unmatched.

The chain uses TRBV27 and TRBJ2-1; D gene unclear. Germline V CDR1 and CDR2: MNHEY, SMNVEV (reference sequence). With 6 bases removed from V and 2 bases from J, the gap between germline ends came to 8 bases. This CDR3 comprises 13 residues. In DNA, the CDR3 is TGTGCCAGCAGCGTCAGGACCTACAATGAGCAGTTCTTC. Translating it yields CASSVRTYNEQFF.

The V call is TRBV28, the J call TRBJ2-7; possible D gene TRBD2, 6 bases. Trimming removed 4 bases from V and 6 bases from J, with 13 bases in between. The CDR3 has 13 amino acids. Germline assignment: CDR1 MDHEN and CDR2 SYDVKM. The CDR3 region has the DNA TGTGCCAGCAGTTCGGCCCTGGGGGGCGAGCAGTACTTC. As protein: CASSSALGGEQYF.

This chain connects TRBV2 to TRBJ1-2, with 9 bases that match TRBD1. Germline-derived CDR1 and CDR2 are SNHLY and FYNNEI. Trimming took 6 bases from V and 1 from J; bases not matched to a gene: 15. The CDR3 has 18 residues. The DNA of the CDR3 is TGTGCCAGCAGCCCTCGGGACAGGGCGGCGGTAATTAACTATGGCTACACCTTC. This encodes CASSPRDRAAVINYGYTF.

The V gene is TRBV9, the J gene TRBJ1-2; 12 nucleotides line up with TRBD1. The V and J ends lost 6 bases and 4 bases, in that order; junction bases with no gene match: 7. Germline V gene sequence: CDR1 SGDLS, CDR2 YYNGEE. This CDR3 has 15 amino acids. The chain's CDR3 is CASNTGTGGPYGYTF. The CDR3, as DNA: TGTGCCAGCAATACCGGGACAGGGGGCCCCTATGGCTACACCTTC.